The clone carrying this TCR beta chain was seen ten or more times. The antigen is unknown. This entry belongs to a study of T cells in Graves' hyperthyroidism and ophthalmopathy. Findings of the study overall: Ophthalmopathy onset followed model prediction by a median roughly 6 months. Blood also carried most thyroid clonotypes expanded above 0.001.

This CDR3 is 15 amino acids long. Per germline, CDR1 KGHDR and CDR2 SFDVKD. The V gene end was trimmed by 4 bases and the J gene end by 6 bases; junction bases not matched to a gene: 3. A lack of ophthalmopathy progression within 18 months defined stable Graves' hyperthyroidism. Uncontrolled infections, other autoimmune diseases, pregnancy or lactation led to exclusion of patients. There were TCR beta CDR3 regions amplified from RNA transcripts. Using the HTBI primer set, a first-round RT-PCR was run on the TCR CDR3. One entry per CDR3 protein results from TCRdb running MiXCR on the multiplex PCR reads. The profile shows around 500,000 distinct CDR3 sequences, roughly 15% of them singletons.

Sequencing was done on a sample of blood. The source is a woman aged 40 to 50 with Graves' hyperthyroidism. The V call is TRBV24-1, the J call TRBJ2-1, with TRBD2 matching over 12 bases. The CDR3 protein is CATSDPGLAGNEQFF. In DNA form, the CDR3 reads TGTGCCACCAGTGACCCGGGACTAGCGGGCAATGAGCAGTTCTTC.